This T cell receptor (beta chain) originates from a study of T-cell reconstitution after alpha-beta-depleted transplantation in children. Note on this clonotype: What it binds is unknown.

CDR1 is SGHTA and CDR2 is FQGNSA in the germline V gene. V gave up 6 bases and J gave up 9 bases, with 12 bases separating them. The CDR3 spans 12 residues. Preparation of the TCRbeta library used unique molecular identifiers. TCRdb redid the calling of the PCR reads with MiXCR, one entry per CDR3 protein. The sample yields 250,000 to 400,000 distinct CDR3 sequences, 23% seen once. Study results and limitations: Where alpha-beta T cells came from about two months after transplant was reportedly several hundred expanded graft clones. One year after transplant, T-cell counts and diversity came mostly from newly produced T cells. Certain patients had high TCRbeta diversity at day 60, and it came from recipient T cells and thymic progenitors that survived.

The material was PBMCs, mostly from graft donor cells, obtained 180 days after TCRalphabeta/CD19-depleted stem cell transplant. The V and J genes are TRBV7-2 and TRBJ2-1, with D maybe TRBD1 (5 bases). This TCR was recovered from a male patient younger than 18 who had a stem cell transplant for acute lymphoblastic leukemia, so the T cells may come from the graft donor. The CDR3 nucleotides read TGTGCCAGCAGGATCAGGGATCTTGAGCAGTTCTTC. This codes for CASRIRDLEQFF.